This T cell receptor (beta chain) was captured by sequencing in a study of blood T cell repertoires in COVID-19 (dated by TCRdb to 2018 to 2021). A note on the overall study: Collaborator samples came from the United States, Italy and Spain and covered acute and convalescent phases of COVID-19. The sample metadata nearly always contained a de-identified subject ID, COVID-19 status, age in years and sex. Samples came from the ongoing ImmuneRACE study (first 160 participants) plus 1,254 subjects from 6 global collaborators. The material from the prospective study consisted of cDNA or gDNA derived from T cells, B-cell-depleted T cells, or PBMCs. Deeply sampled blood TCRbeta repertoires from subjects exposed to, actively infected with, or recovered from COVID-19 were included in the dataset. A freely available public database, intended as a resource for researchers studying the immune response to SARS-CoV-2, is where the repertoires were released. Where available, HLA class I and class II types were taken from metadata supplied by the sample provider and were not determined by assay-based typing. The investigation overall reported the following: How much clinical and demographic metadata was included differed by source and by participant, and the metadata was provided uncurated.

This clone has a single count. Its recognized antigen is unknown. The input lacks base qualities; no much larger clone sits a single base away. One collaborating source in Seattle enrolled patients while the patients were actively infected and followed the patients over time throughout the course of disease. Collaborating institutions collected whole blood in K2EDTA tubes following their own protocols. For TCRbeta analysis, collaborators shipped samples as frozen whole blood, isolated PBMCs, or DNA extracted from either of those sample types. Looking up the germline V gene yields CDR1 SGHTA and CDR2 FQGTGA. V is trimmed back by 2 bases and J by 4 bases, and the junction contains 5 bases that no gene match accounts for. Inclusive of the bounding cysteine and phenylalanine, the CDR3 is 15 residues long. Only the CDR3 portion is preserved as DNA: 45 bases, with reading frame beginning at the first base.

The immunoSEQ Assay, a bias-controlled multiplex PCR, was used to amplify TCRbeta CDR3 regions from genomic DNA. On the study's bioinformatics: Nucleated cell counts per sample were estimated from amplification of reference gene primers within the assay. Sequence reads were collapsed and filtered to measure the absolute abundance of every unique TCRbeta CDR3 rearrangement. For each sample, productive Simpson clonality was calculated as the square root of Simpson's diversity index over productive rearrangements. Here the immuneACCESS table is served through TCRdb, limited to in-frame sequences with V and J called. Missing clones are a known gap in these copies; in checked studies unresolved V genes cover under half, and the rest lacks a known reason. V and J calls and clone size come straight from that table; D and trimming were deduced from the DNA. Within this sample are approximately 120,000 clones, with 81% of them counted one time only. The ten largest clones represent about 17% of the sample.

Sequenced: peripheral blood. This TCR was sampled from a man aged 25 to 40 with COVID-19, enrolled during active disease. The chain employs TRBV7-3 and TRBJ2-1; 7 nucleotides in the junction match TRBD2. The nucleotide sequence reads as follows: TGTGCCAGCAGCTTAGTGGCTAGCGGATACAATGAGCAGTTCTTC. This gives the protein CASSLVASGYNEQFF. The full variable domain, with segments outside the CDR3 supplied by the reference TRBV7-3 and TRBJ2-1 proteins, appears as GAGVSQTPSNKVTEKGKYVELRCDPISGHTALYWYRQSLGQGPEFLIYFQGTGAADDSGLPNDRFFAVRPEGSVSTLKIQRTERGDSAVYLCASSLVASGYNEQFFGPGTRLTVL.